This T cell receptor (beta chain) was sequenced for a study of blood T cell repertoires in COVID-19. For the study at large: Samples came from the United States, Italy and Spain, spanning acute and convalescent COVID-19.

Enrollment of patients from Seattle took place during active infection, with longitudinal follow-up. Per the authors' pipeline: Amplifying reference gene primers gave estimates of nucleated cell counts. Measured with immunoSEQ multiplex PCR; TCRdb has only the in-frame clones, and not every one. The D gene and trimming were derived from the DNA, and the V and J assignments and clone size from that table. The table includes 80,000 to 90,000 clones, around 85% detected once. CDR1 is MNHEY, CDR2 SVGEGT, per germline. CDR3 length equals 17 residues. With V trimmed by 0 bases and J by 8 bases, 14 bases remained unmatched.

This clonotype was obtained from a woman aged 80 or over with COVID-19, enrolled during active disease. The sequenced sample consisted of peripheral blood. The chain employs TRBV6-2 or TRBV6-3 and TRBJ2-3, with TRBD2 matching 7 bases. CDR3 sequence: CASSYSSAGGYGGTQYF. The CDR3, as DNA: TGTGCCAGCAGTTACTCTTCAGCCGGGGGGTACGGAGGTACGCAGTATTTT.